The clone carrying this TCR beta chain was observed many times. As for time point: newly diagnosed GD, antithyroid drugs for less than 3 months. With RNA extracted from PBMCs as input, the TCR library was made. These data come from a study of regulatory T cells in long-lasting Graves disease. Combining iRepertoire HTBI primers with Arm-PCR of CDR3 regions, the authors built TCR beta libraries. A single record per CDR3 protein comes from TCRdb applying MiXCR to the multiplex PCR reads. The sample consists of roughly 420,000 distinct CDR3 sequences, about 16% of them appearing once. The germline V gene has CDR1 LGHDT and CDR2 YNNKEL (reference sequence). The CDR3 is 15 residues long. V lost 4 bases, J lost 6 bases, and 19 bases lay in between. In addition, the sample was reused for a study of T cells in Graves' hyperthyroidism and ophthalmopathy. Turning to that study: No progression to ophthalmopathy during 18 months of follow-up defined stable disease.

This TCR was sampled from a woman aged 25 to 39 with Graves disease. J is TRBJ2-7 and V is TRBV3-1; D is unclear. Sequencing used peripheral blood mononuclear cells (PBMCs), obtained at new diagnosis, from a patient treated with antithyroid drugs. The CDR3 nucleotides read TGTGCCAGCAGCCCGATGGACCGTCCGCCCCGCGAGCAGTACTTC. Its translation: CASSPMDRPPREQYF.